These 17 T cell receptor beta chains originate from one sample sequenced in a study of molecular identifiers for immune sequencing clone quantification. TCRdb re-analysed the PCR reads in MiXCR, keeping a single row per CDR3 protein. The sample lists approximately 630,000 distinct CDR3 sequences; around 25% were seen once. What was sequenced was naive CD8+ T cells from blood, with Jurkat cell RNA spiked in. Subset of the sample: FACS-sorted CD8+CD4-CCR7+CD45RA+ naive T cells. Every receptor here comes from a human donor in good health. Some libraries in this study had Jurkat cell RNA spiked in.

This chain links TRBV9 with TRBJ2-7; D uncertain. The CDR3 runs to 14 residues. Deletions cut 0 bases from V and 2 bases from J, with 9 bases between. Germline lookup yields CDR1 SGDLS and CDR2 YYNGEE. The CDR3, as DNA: TGTGCCAGCAGCGTAGACAGCCTCACCTACGAGCAGTACTTC. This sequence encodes CASSVDSLTYEQYF.

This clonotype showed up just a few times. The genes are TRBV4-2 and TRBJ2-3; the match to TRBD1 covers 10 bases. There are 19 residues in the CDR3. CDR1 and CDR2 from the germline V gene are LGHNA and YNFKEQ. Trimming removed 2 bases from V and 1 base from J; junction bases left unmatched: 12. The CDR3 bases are TGTGCCAGCAGCCAATTAACCTTCGGGACAGGGGTTGGCACAGATACGCAGTATTTT. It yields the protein CASSQLTFGTGVGTDTQYF.

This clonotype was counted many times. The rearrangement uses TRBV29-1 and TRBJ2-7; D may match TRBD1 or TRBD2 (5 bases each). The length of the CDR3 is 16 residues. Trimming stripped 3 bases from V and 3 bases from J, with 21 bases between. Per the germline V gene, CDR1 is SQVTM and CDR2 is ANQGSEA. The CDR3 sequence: CSVERIGSGQVYEQYF. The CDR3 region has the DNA TGCAGCGTTGAGCGGATTGGGTCGGGGCAGGTCTACGAGCAGTACTTC.

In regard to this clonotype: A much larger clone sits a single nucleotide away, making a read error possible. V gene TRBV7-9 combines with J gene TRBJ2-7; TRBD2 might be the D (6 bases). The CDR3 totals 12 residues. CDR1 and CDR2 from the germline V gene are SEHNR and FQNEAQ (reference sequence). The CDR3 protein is CASIGDSYEHYF. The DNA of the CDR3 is TGTGCCAGCATCGGGGACTCCTACGAGCACTACTTC.

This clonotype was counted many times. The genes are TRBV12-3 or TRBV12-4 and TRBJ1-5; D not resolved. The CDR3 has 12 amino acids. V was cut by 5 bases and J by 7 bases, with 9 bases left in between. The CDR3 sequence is CASSPARQPQHF. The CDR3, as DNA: TGTGCCAGCAGTCCGGCCCGACAGCCCCAGCATTTT.

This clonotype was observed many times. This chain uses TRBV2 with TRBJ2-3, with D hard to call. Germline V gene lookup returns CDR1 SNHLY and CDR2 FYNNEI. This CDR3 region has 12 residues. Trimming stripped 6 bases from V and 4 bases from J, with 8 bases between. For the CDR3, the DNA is TGTGCCAGCAGATCGCCGCCAGATACGCAGTATTTT. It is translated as CASRSPPDTQYF.

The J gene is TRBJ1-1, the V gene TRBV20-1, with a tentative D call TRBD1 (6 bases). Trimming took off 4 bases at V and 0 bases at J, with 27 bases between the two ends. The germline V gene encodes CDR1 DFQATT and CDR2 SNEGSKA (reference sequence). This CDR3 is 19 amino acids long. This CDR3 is CSAIPGFARIRDMNTEAFF. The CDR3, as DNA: TGCAGTGCTATCCCGGGGTTTGCAAGGATCCGGGACATGAACACTGAAGCTTTCTTT.

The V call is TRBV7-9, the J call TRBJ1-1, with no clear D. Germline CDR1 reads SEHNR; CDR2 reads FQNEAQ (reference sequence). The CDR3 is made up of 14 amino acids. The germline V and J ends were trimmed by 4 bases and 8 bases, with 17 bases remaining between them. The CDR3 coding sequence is TGTGCCAGCAGCTCTCGAACCCGTCTAGGGGAAGCTTTCTTT. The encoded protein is CASSSRTRLGEAFF. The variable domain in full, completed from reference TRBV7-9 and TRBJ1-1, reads DTGVSQNPRHKITKRGQNVTFRCDPISEHNRLYWYRQTLGQGPEFLTYFQNEAQLEKSRLLSDRFSAERPKGSFSTLEIQRTEQGDSAMYLCASSSRTRLGEAFFGQGTRLTVV.

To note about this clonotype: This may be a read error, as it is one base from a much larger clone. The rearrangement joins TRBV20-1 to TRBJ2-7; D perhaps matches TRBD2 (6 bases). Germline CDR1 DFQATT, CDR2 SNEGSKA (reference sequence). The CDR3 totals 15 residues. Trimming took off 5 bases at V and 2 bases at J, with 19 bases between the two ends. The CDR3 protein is CSAGSRGIAAYEQYF. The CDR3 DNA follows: TGCAGTGCTGGGAGCCGGGGGATCGCAGCCTACGAGCAGTACTTC.

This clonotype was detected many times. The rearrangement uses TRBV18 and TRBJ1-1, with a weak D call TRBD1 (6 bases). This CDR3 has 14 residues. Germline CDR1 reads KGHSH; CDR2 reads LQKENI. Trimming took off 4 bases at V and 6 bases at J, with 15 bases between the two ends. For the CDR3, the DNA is TGTGCCAGCTCACAGACCAAAAGGGGGGCTGAAGCTTTCTTT. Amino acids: CASSQTKRGAEAFF.

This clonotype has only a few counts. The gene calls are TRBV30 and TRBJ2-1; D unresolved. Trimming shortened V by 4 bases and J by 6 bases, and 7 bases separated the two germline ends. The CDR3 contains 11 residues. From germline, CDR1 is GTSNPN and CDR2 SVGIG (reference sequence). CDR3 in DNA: TGTGCCTGGAAGTGGGGCAATGAGCAGTTCTTC. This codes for CAWKWGNEQFF.

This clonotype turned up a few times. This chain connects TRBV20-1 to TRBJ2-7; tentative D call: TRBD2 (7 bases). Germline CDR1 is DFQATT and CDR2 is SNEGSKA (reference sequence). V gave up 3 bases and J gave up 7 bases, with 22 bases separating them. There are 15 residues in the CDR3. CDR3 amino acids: CSASPREGGISEQYF. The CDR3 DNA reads TGCAGTGCTAGTCCCAGGGAGGGGGGGATTTCGGAGCAGTACTTC.

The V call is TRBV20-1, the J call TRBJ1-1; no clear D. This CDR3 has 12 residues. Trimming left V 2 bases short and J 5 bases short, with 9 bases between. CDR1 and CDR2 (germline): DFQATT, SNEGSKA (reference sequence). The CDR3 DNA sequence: TGCAGTGCTAGAAGATTGGAAACTGAAGCTTTCTTT. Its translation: CSARRLETEAFF.

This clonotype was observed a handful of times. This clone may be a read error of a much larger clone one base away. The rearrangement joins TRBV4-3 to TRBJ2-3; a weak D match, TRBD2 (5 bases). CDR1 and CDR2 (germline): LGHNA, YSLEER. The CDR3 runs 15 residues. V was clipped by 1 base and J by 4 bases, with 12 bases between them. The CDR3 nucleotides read TGCGCCAGCAGCCAAGGTCACCGGGGTTCAGATACGCAGTATTTT. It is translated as CASSQGHRGSDTQYF.

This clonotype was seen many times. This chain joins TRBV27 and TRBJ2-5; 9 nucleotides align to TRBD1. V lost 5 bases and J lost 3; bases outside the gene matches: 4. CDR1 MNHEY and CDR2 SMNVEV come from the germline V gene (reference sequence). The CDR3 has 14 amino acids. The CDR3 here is CASSTRQGEETQYF. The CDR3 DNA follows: TGTGCCAGCAGTACTCGACAGGGGGAAGAGACCCAGTACTTC.

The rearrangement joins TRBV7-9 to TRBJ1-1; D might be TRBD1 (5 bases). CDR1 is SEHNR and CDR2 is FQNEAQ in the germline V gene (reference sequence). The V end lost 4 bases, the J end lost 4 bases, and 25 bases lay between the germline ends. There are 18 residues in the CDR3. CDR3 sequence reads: CASSSVIKSGGQGTEAFF. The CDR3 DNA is TGTGCCAGCAGCTCCGTTATTAAAAGCGGAGGGCAGGGCACTGAAGCTTTCTTT.

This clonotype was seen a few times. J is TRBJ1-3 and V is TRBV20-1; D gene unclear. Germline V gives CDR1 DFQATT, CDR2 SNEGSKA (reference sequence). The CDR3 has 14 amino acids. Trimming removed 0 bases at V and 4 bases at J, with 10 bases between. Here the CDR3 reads CSARDTLLGNTIYF. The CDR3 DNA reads TGCAGTGCTAGAGATACCCTCCTGGGAAACACCATATATTTT.